This section outlines one T cell receptor beta chain sequence together with its context. The antigen remains undetermined. It was with 60 Vbeta and 13 Jbeta primers that the PCR ran. Assay: immunoSEQ multiplex PCR; the TCRdb copy retains only in-frame clones and omits some. The data show some 60,000 clones, about four fifths seen once. Trimming cost V 1 base and J 0 bases, with 9 bases left between them. This CDR3 contains 15 residues. From germline, CDR1 is SGHRS and CDR2 YFSETQ. These data originate in a study of cytomegalovirus exposure and HLA in healthy donors. Study information: Approximately 85 million unique TCRs from HLA-typed donors were held in an early data release. Study-wide results and caveats: TCR beta chains associated with HLA were, in a later analysis, more clonally expanded than equally common others.

The sequencing sample was made of PBMCs. The clonotype was recovered from a woman aged 40 to 55 in good health and CMV-seronegative. The chain combines TRBV5-1 with TRBJ2-3; D gene ambiguous. The CDR3 here is CASSLSVTSTDTQYF. The DNA of the CDR3 is TGCGCCAGCAGCTTGTCGGTGACTAGCACAGATACGCAGTATTTT.